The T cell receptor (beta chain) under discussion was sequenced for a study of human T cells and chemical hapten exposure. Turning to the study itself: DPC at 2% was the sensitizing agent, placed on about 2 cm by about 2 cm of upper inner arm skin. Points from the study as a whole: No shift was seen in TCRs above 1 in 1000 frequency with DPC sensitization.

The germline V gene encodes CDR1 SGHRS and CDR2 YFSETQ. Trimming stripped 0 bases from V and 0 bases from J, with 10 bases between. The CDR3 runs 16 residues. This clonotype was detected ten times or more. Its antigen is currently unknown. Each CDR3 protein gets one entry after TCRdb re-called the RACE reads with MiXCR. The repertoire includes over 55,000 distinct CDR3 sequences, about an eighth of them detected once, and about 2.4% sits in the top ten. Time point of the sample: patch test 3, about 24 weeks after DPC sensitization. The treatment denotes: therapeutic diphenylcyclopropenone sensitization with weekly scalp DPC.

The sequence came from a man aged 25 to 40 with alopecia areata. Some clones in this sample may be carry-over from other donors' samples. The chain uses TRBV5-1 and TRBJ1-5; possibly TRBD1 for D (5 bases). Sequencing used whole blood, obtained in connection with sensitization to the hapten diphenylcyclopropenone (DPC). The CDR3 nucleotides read TGCGCCAGCAGCTTGGCGACAGATTATAGCAATCAGCCCCAGCATTTT. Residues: CASSLATDYSNQPQHF.